This T cell receptor beta chain was found in a study of siplizumab effects on memory and regulatory T cells. Repertoires were generated with immunoSEQ multiplex PCR, while TCRdb's copy carries only in-frame clones and drops some. The data show 100,000 or so clones, with about 93% seen just once and roughly 1% held by the top ten. With V trimmed by 7 bases and J by 8 bases, 12 bases remained unmatched. Per germline, CDR1 MNHEY and CDR2 SMNVEV (reference sequence). The CDR3 consists of 16 residues. The clonotype originates from a human donor in good health. The sequenced sample was CD4+ T cells sorted from blood. The chain is built from TRBV27 and TRBJ2-1; TRBD2 aligns across 12 bases. DNA of the CDR3: TGTGCCAGCACCCTTCGACTAGCGGGAGCTATGGATGAGCAGTTCTTC. Residues: CASTLRLAGAMDEQFF.